This record covers a single TCR beta chain. The protocol was immunoSEQ multiplex PCR, while the TCRdb copy is restricted to in-frame clones and leaves out a portion. Among hundreds of thousands of clones listed, about 89% were seen once. These data come from a study of Ad26.COV2.S vaccination and SARS-CoV-2 variants. Described treatment: roughly 19 received Ad26.COV2.S at low or high dose, single or two shots; about 5 received placebo; per-sample allocation not given. Day 63 following the first vaccine or placebo injection was when the samples were taken. Germline CDR1 reads LNHDA; CDR2 reads SQIVND (reference sequence). V was clipped by 6 bases and J by 9 bases; unmatched bases: 8. The CDR3 has 13 amino acids.

This specimen was peripheral blood, taken in a trial of Ad26.COV2.S vaccine versus placebo. The V gene is TRBV19, the J gene TRBJ2-1; 7 nucleotides line up with TRBD1. This clonotype was sampled from a person between 18 and 60 years old who received the Ad26.COV2.S COVID-19 vaccine or a placebo. CDR3 residues: CASRNRGTGEQFF. The CDR3 DNA reads as TGTGCCAGTAGAAACAGGGGAACAGGTGAGCAGTTCTTC. Combining the CDR3 with reference TRBV19 and TRBJ2-1 gives the whole variable domain DGGITQSPKYLFRKEGQNVTLSCEQNLNHDAMYWYRQDPGQGLRLIYYSQIVNDFQKGDIAEGYSVSREKKESFPLTVTSAQKNPTAFYLCASRNRGTGEQFFGPGTRLTVL.